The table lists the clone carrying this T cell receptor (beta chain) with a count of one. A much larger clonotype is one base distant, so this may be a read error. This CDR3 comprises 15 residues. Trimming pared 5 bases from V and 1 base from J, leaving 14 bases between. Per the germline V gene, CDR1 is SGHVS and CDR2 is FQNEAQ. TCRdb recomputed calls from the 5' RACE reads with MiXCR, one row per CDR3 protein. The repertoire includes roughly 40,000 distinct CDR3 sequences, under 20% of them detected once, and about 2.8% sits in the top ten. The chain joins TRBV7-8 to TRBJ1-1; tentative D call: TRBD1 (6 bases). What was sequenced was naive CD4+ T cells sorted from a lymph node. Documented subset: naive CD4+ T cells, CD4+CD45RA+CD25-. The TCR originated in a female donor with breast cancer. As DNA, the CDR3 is TGTGCCAGCAGCGTAGACTTCAGGGGGAACACTGAAGCTTTCTTT. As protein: CASSVDFRGNTEAFF.